The rows below give T cell receptor beta chains drawn from one sample of a study of shared clonotypes between healthy human individuals. The protocol was immunoSEQ multiplex PCR, while the TCRdb copy is restricted to in-frame clones and leaves out a portion. Of 2 million to 2.5 million clones in the sample, 92% were seen once. Sequencing input: naive CD4+ T cells from PBMCs. These receptors were taken from a man younger than 30 in good health. Some clones in this sample may be carry-over from other donors' samples. The CDR3 runs from the conserved cysteine through the conserved F or W. The D gene is left open where the match is weak. Clone sizes are given selectively: once, few, many, or a class where the clone is expanded.

j_call,v_call,d_call,clone_size,cdr3_aa,cdr3_nt
TRBJ2-7,TRBV28,.,.,CASSLRTHYEQYF,TGTGCCAGCAGTTTAAGAACCCACTACGAGCAGTACTTC
TRBJ1-4,TRBV30,.,.,CAWVLNEKLFF,TGTGCCTGGGTCCTTAATGAAAAACTGTTTTTT
TRBJ2-5,TRBV7-3,TRBD1,.,CASSPRTGKNGETQYF,TGTGCCAGCAGCCCTCGGACAGGGAAGAATGGAGAGACCCAGTACTTC
TRBJ2-5,TRBV7-3,.,.,CASSLHRDETQYF,TGTGCCAGCAGCTTACACAGGGATGAGACCCAGTACTTC
TRBJ2-3,TRBV5-4,.,.,CASSLGGKTNTDTQYF,TGTGCCAGCAGCTTGGGGGGGAAGACTAACACAGATACGCAGTATTTT
TRBJ2-6,TRBV5-1,.,.,CASSLETLLSGANVLTF,TGCGCCAGCAGCTTAGAGACCCTCCTCTCTGGGGCCAACGTCCTGACTTTC
TRBJ2-7,TRBV18,.,.,CASSPDAAGVSGKQYF,TGTGCCAGCTCGCCCGACGCGGCAGGGGTTTCCGGAAAGCAGTACTTC
TRBJ2-5,TRBV5-6,.,.,CASSLGGTLQETQYF,TGTGCCAGCAGCTTGGGCGGGACCCTTCAAGAGACCCAGTACTTC
TRBJ2-2,TRBV7-3,TRBD2,once,CASSPSGLAGTGELFF,TGTGCCAGCAGCCCCTCGGGACTAGCGGGGACCGGGGAGCTGTTTTTT
TRBJ2-2,TRBV18,.,.,CASLPSRATGELFF,TGTGCCAGCTTACCGAGCAGGGCCACCGGGGAGCTGTTTTTT
TRBJ1-2,TRBV7-3,.,.,CASSDSKRGYGYTF,TGTGCCAGCAGCGATTCAAAAAGGGGCTATGGCTACACCTTC
TRBJ2-7,TRBV7-6,TRBD1,.,CASSYNPGQGADEQYF,TGTGCCAGCAGCTACAACCCGGGACAGGGAGCAGACGAGCAGTACTTC
TRBJ2-5,TRBV15,.,.,CATSRGRTTPVKTQYF,TGTGCCACCAGCAGAGGGAGAACAACCCCTGTAAAGACCCAGTACTTC
TRBJ2-2,TRBV2,.,.,CASTGGGTANTGELFF,TGTGCCAGCACCGGCGGGGGGACAGCCAACACCGGGGAGCTGTTTTTT
TRBJ1-5,TRBV7-9,TRBD1,few,CASSSGQVHQPQHF,TGTGCCAGCAGCTCGGGACAGGTCCATCAGCCCCAGCATTTT
TRBJ2-2,TRBV5-1,.,.,CASSFREMNTGELFF,TGCGCCAGCAGCTTTAGGGAGATGAACACCGGGGAGCTGTTTTTT
TRBJ2-6,TRBV5-1,.,.,CASSLGTGSGANVLTF,TGCGCCAGCAGCTTGGGTACAGGCTCGGGGGCCAACGTCCTGACTTTC
TRBJ1-3,TRBV4-1,.,.,CASSQDQGQGLGNTIYF,TGCGCCAGCAGCCAAGACCAGGGCCAGGGACTGGGAAACACCATATATTTT
TRBJ2-5,TRBV5-1,.,.,CASSQIQETQYF,TGCGCCAGCAGCCAAATCCAAGAGACCCAGTACTTC
TRBJ2-7,TRBV25-1,TRBD2,once,CASSRTSDVNEQYF,TGTGCCAGCAGTAGGACTAGCGACGTCAACGAGCAGTACTTC
TRBJ2-5,TRBV11-2,.,.,CASSLGVGETQYF,TGTGCCAGCAGCTTAGGTGTAGGAGAGACCCAGTACTTC
TRBJ2-5,TRBV5-1,TRBD1,.,CASSLAGTAPRETQYF,TGCGCCAGCAGCTTGGCCGGGACAGCCCCACGGGAGACCCAGTACTTC
TRBJ1-1,TRBV28,.,.,CASTRGDMNTEAFF,TGTGCCAGCACCCGGGGCGATATGAACACTGAAGCTTTCTTT
TRBJ1-3,TRBV18,.,.,CASSPNGSGLGNTIYF,TGTGCCAGCTCACCTAACGGATCGGGGCTTGGAAACACCATATATTTT
TRBJ1-5,TRBV4-1,.,.,CASSVQPGPVVDQPQHF,TGCGCCAGCAGCGTACAACCGGGACCGGTGGTCGATCAGCCCCAGCATTTT
TRBJ2-1,TRBV5-4,TRBD2,once,CASSLLAGASYNEQFF,TGTGCCAGCAGCTTGCTAGCGGGAGCGTCTTACAATGAGCAGTTCTTC
TRBJ2-7,TRBV27,.,.,CASSPDFRTGSEQYF,TGTGCCAGCAGTCCCGACTTTCGAACAGGGTCCGAGCAGTACTTC
TRBJ2-4,TRBV5-6,TRBD1,.,CASSFYDRALAKNIQYF,TGTGCCAGCAGCTTTTACGACAGGGCTCTAGCCAAAAACATTCAGTACTTC
TRBJ2-1,TRBV20-1,.,.,CSASAAEQFF,TGCAGTGCTAGTGCCGCGGAGCAGTTCTTC
TRBJ2-1,TRBV19,TRBD1,.,CASSIYPRSDRGTDEQFF,TGTGCCAGTAGTATATACCCTCGATCGGACAGGGGAACGGATGAGCAGTTCTTC
TRBJ2-4,TRBV9,.,.,CASSEGGQGFPQNIQYF,TGTGCCAGCAGCGAGGGAGGCCAGGGTTTCCCCCAAAACATTCAGTACTTC
TRBJ2-7,TRBV5-4,TRBD2,.,CASSLSLRGAGGIYEQYF,TGTGCCAGCAGCTTGAGCCTCAGGGGAGCGGGAGGAATCTACGAGCAGTACTTC
TRBJ2-1,TRBV7-3,TRBD2,.,CASSLSLAEVNEQFF,TGTGCCAGCAGCTTAAGTCTAGCGGAGGTCAATGAGCAGTTCTTC
TRBJ1-2,TRBV4-3,TRBD1,.,CASSQDKGQGGLGYTF,TGCGCCAGCAGCCAAGATAAGGGACAGGGCGGATTAGGCTACACCTTC
TRBJ1-2,TRBV9,.,.,CASSVAQAYGYTF,TGTGCCAGCAGCGTAGCTCAGGCCTATGGCTACACCTTC
TRBJ1-1,TRBV15,.,few,CATSRDLETEAFF,TGTGCCACCAGCAGAGATTTGGAAACTGAAGCTTTCTTT
TRBJ1-2,TRBV7-9,TRBD1,.,CASSFRDSYGYTF,TGTGCCAGCAGCTTCCGGGACAGCTATGGCTACACCTTC
TRBJ1-2,TRBV2,.,.,CASRVGIWGYTF,TGTGCCAGCAGGGTCGGTATTTGGGGCTACACCTTC
TRBJ1-2,TRBV19,.,.,CASSAKAGRNYGYTF,TGTGCCAGTAGTGCCAAAGCGGGGCGCAACTATGGCTACACCTTC
TRBJ2-6,TRBV9,.,.,CASMSSGANVLTF,TGTGCCAGCATGAGCTCTGGGGCCAACGTCCTGACTTTC
TRBJ1-2,TRBV6-6,TRBD1,.,CASRGQNYGYTF,TGTGCCAGCAGGGGACAGAACTATGGCTACACCTTC
TRBJ2-2,TRBV6-5,TRBD2,.,CATLLAANTGELFF,TGTGCCACCCTACTAGCGGCGAACACCGGGGAGCTGTTTTTT
TRBJ2-1,TRBV7-8,TRBD1,.,CASSLDRGLYNEQFF,TGTGCCAGCAGCTTGGACAGGGGACTCTACAATGAGCAGTTCTTC
TRBJ1-1,TRBV7-8,.,.,CASSLVGGGTEAFF,TGTGCCAGCAGCTTAGTGGGTGGGGGCACTGAAGCTTTCTTT
TRBJ2-7,TRBV29-1,.,.,CSVQTQASYEQYF,TGCAGCGTTCAAACCCAGGCGTCCTACGAGCAGTACTTC
TRBJ1-5,TRBV6-5,.,.,CASSYLGGGDQPQHF,TGTGCCAGCAGTTACTTGGGCGGTGGAGATCAGCCCCAGCATTTT
TRBJ1-2,TRBV2,.,.,CASSRRPGIDYGYTF,TGTGCCAGCAGCCGACGGCCTGGGATCGACTATGGCTACACCTTC
TRBJ2-2,TRBV9,TRBD2,.,CASSVGAGGGGTGELFF,TGTGCCAGCAGCGTAGGGGCGGGAGGCGGAGGGACCGGGGAGCTGTTTTTT
TRBJ1-3,TRBV6-5,TRBD1,.,CASSSTGNNGNTIYF,TGTGCCAGCAGCTCGACAGGGAACAATGGAAACACCATATATTTT
TRBJ1-2,TRBV7-9,.,.,CASTEQADGYTF,TGTGCCAGCACGGAGCAAGCGGATGGCTACACCTTC
TRBJ2-2,TRBV14,.,.,CASSHLRGSGTGELFF,TGTGCCAGCAGCCACCTGAGGGGCTCGGGCACCGGGGAGCTGTTTTTT
TRBJ2-2,TRBV19,.,.,CASTPGWSPNTGELFF,TGTGCCAGTACCCCCGGTTGGAGCCCGAACACCGGGGAGCTGTTTTTT
TRBJ1-6,TRBV19,.,.,CASSLSRGNSPLHF,TGTGCCAGTAGTTTGTCGCGGGGTAATTCACCCCTCCACTTT
TRBJ1-4,TRBV7-9,.,.,CASSLLFRGEKLFF,TGTGCCAGCAGCTTATTGTTCAGGGGTGAAAAACTGTTTTTT
TRBJ2-1,TRBV20-1,TRBD1,.,CSPGGNEQFF,TGCAGTCCAGGGGGAAATGAGCAGTTCTTC
TRBJ1-1,TRBV27,.,.,CASMGSQYDQLAFF,TGTGCCAGCATGGGCAGCCAGTACGATCAGTTGGCTTTCTTT
TRBJ1-5,TRBV4-1,.,.,CASSLTGLNGGNQPQHF,TGCGCCAGCAGCCTCACAGGCTTAAATGGGGGCAATCAGCCCCAGCATTTT
TRBJ2-7,TRBV5-5,TRBD2,.,CASSLGLAGLSEQYF,TGTGCCAGCAGCTTAGGACTAGCGGGACTCTCCGAGCAGTACTTC
TRBJ1-3,TRBV29-1,.,.,CSVALLDGNTIYF,TGCAGCGTGGCCCTTCTAGATGGAAACACCATATATTTT
TRBJ2-7,TRBV6-1,TRBD1,.,CASRTGTGRYEQYF,TGTGCCAGCAGAACCGGGACAGGGCGGTACGAGCAGTACTTC